The subject of this entry is one T cell receptor beta chain. Its antigen is unidentified. Germline CDR1 reads MNHNY; CDR2 reads SVGAGI (reference sequence). This CDR3 region has 15 residues. Trimming at V came to 2 bases and at J to 9 bases, leaving 9 bases not matched to a gene. Method: immunoSEQ multiplex PCR; TCRdb's copy keeps in-frame clones and lacks some. The table shows some 11,000 clones, with 77% occurring only once. The data were taken from a study of chemoradiotherapy in HPV16-positive cancers. The study, taken as a whole, reports: HPV-responsive T-cell expansion during chemoradiotherapy was linked to improved recurrence-free survival in HPV16-positive patients. During treatment, candidate HPV-specific clones and E7-related motifs expanded in tumor. HPV-specific T cells were functionally defined from only a couple of HPV16-positive patients.

Repertoires were sampled repeatedly during chemoradiotherapy. J is TRBJ2-3 and V is TRBV6-6; TRBD2 agrees at 9 bases. This TCR was recovered from a human donor with HPV-associated anogenital cancer. The specimen was taken from a patient who underwent chemoradiotherapy. This CDR3 is CASSYRGGGAHTQYF. Here the CDR3 DNA reads TGTGCCAGCAGTTACAGAGGCGGGGGGGCCCACACGCAGTATTTT.